Listed below are T cell receptor beta chains from one sample, sequenced in a study of regulatory T cells in long-lasting Graves disease. MiXCR, run by TCRdb on the multiplex PCR reads, gives a single entry per CDR3 protein. The table has 500,000 to 700,000 distinct CDR3 sequences, about 15% seen once. These sequences were also reported in another study, on T cells in Graves' hyperthyroidism and ophthalmopathy.

This material consisted of peripheral blood mononuclear cells (PBMCs), taken at new diagnosis, from a patient treated with antithyroid drugs. The receptors were gathered from a woman younger than 45 with Graves disease. Both conserved end residues are part of each CDR3. D genes are given only for firm matches. Clone size is stated in some rows and not others, as once, few, many or a class when expanded.

V	size	J	D	DNA	CDR3
TRBV29-1	many	TRBJ2-5	TRBD2	TGCAGCGTTGTGGAAATGGCTAGCGGGAGGAGAATGGAGACCCAGTACTTC	CSVVEMASGRRMETQYF
TRBV9	few	TRBJ1-1	.	TGTGCCAGCAGCCCGTACCCCCAGGGGAGCACTGAAGCTTTCTTT	CASSPYPQGSTEAFF
TRBV19	.	TRBJ2-3	TRBD2	TGTGCCAGTAGTATAGTCGGGACTAGCATGGATACGCAGTATTTT	CASSIVGTSMDTQYF
TRBV27	many	TRBJ1-4	.	TGTGCCAGCAGCGTCGTGGGGGGTTCTAATGAAAAACTGTTTTTT	CASSVVGGSNEKLFF
TRBV28	many	TRBJ1-2	.	TGTGCCAGCAGTTCCCTAAGCCCCTATGGCTACACCTTC	CASSSLSPYGYTF
TRBV14	.	TRBJ2-1	TRBD2	TGTGCCAGCAGCCAAGATGTGACTAGCACCAATGAGCAGTTCTTC	CASSQDVTSTNEQFF
TRBV6-2/TRBV6-3	.	TRBJ2-7	.	TGTGCCAGCAGTGTAAAGGGCACCTACGAGCAGTACTTC	CASSVKGTYEQYF
TRBV2	few	TRBJ2-5	TRBD2	TGTGCCAGCACGAGGGAGGGGGAGACCCAGTACTTC	CASTREGETQYF
TRBV28	many	TRBJ2-6	.	TGTGCCAGCAGTTCCTTTCCAGGAGGGGGCTCTGGGGCCAACGTCCTGACTTTC	CASSSFPGGGSGANVLTF
TRBV11-2	many	TRBJ1-1	.	TGTGCCAGCAGCCGAAAACTTGAAGCTTTCTTT	CASSRKLEAFF
TRBV20-1	many	TRBJ1-5	.	TGCAGTGCTACTCGCGGTGGCAATCAGCCCCAGCATTTT	CSATRGGNQPQHF
TRBV20-1	.	TRBJ1-3	.	TGCAGTGCTCTCGATAGGGCTGGAAACACCATATATTTT	CSALDRAGNTIYF
TRBV5-6	.	TRBJ2-7	TRBD2	TGTGCCAGCAGCTTGGGGGGGGAGGGCCGCTACGAGCAGTACTTC	CASSLGGEGRYEQYF
TRBV5-1	.	TRBJ2-7	TRBD1	TGCGCCAGCAGCCAAGTAGATACGGGACAGGGGGTTTACGAGCAGTACTTC	CASSQVDTGQGVYEQYF
TRBV14	.	TRBJ2-1	.	TGTGCCAGCAGCCATCTCTCCCATGAGCAGTTCTTC	CASSHLSHEQFF
TRBV12-3/TRBV12-4	.	TRBJ1-2	.	TGTGCCAGCAGCTTGACCGGGACATCCTATGGCTACACCTTC	CASSLTGTSYGYTF
TRBV7-6	many	TRBJ2-7	TRBD1	TGTGCCAGCAGCTTAACTGGACAGGGGACCTACGAGCAGTACTTC	CASSLTGQGTYEQYF
TRBV7-2	.	TRBJ1-6	TRBD1	TGTGCCAGCAGCCTTCTTTCCCGAACAGGGGTCGGGTCACCCCTCCACTTT	CASSLLSRTGVGSPLHF
TRBV20-1	few	TRBJ2-5	.	TGCAGTGCTAGAGCAGGGTTTCCGCAAGAGACCCAGTACTTC	CSARAGFPQETQYF
TRBV29-1	.	TRBJ2-1	.	TGCAGCGTTGAAGATGGTAAGGAGGCCAGGTGGTTCTTC	CSVEDGKEARWFF
TRBV28	many	TRBJ1-2	.	TGTGCCAGCGGCCGTGAGGCCTATGGCTACACCTTC	CASGREAYGYTF
TRBV28	many	TRBJ2-2	.	TGTGCCAGCATGGGGGGCGCGTTTGGGGAGCTGTTTTTT	CASMGGAFGELFF
TRBV28	many	TRBJ2-4	TRBD1	TGTGCCAGCAGCGTGGGACAGGGTGGGAACATTCAGTACTTC	CASSVGQGGNIQYF
TRBV5-5	few	TRBJ2-2	TRBD2	TGTGCCAGCAGCTCGGGACTAGTGGGGACAATGGGGCTGTTTTTT	CASSSGLVGTMGLFF
TRBV6-5	few	TRBJ2-6	.	TGTGCCAGCAGTTACTCGGCCTCTGGGGCCAACGTCCTGACTTTC	CASSYSASGANVLTF
TRBV6-1	.	TRBJ1-3	.	TGTGCCAGCAGTGAAGGGGTAGGGTCGTCGGGAAACACCATATATTTT	CASSEGVGSSGNTIYF
TRBV6-1	.	TRBJ2-3	.	TGTGCCAGCAAGGCCCGATGGACAGATACGCAGTATTTT	CASKARWTDTQYF
TRBV4-1	.	TRBJ2-1	TRBD1	TGCGCCAGCAGCCTAACAGGGGGGTCAGCCTACAATGAGCAGTTCTTC	CASSLTGGSAYNEQFF
TRBV20-1	many	TRBJ2-7	TRBD2	TGCAGTGCTAGAGACCGGACTAGCGGGGGGCTCAAGCAGTACTTC	CSARDRTSGGLKQYF
TRBV30	many	TRBJ1-4	TRBD1	TGTGCCTGGAGTCGACAGGGTATAGAACTGTTTTTT	CAWSRQGIELFF
TRBV5-5	few	TRBJ2-7	.	TGTGCCAGCAGCTTGGGTGGGACCACCTACGAGCAGTACTTC	CASSLGGTTYEQYF
TRBV7-2	.	TRBJ2-3	TRBD2	TGTGCCAGCAGCTCCGGGCTCGGGGGGGGCCAAGATACGCAGTATTTT	CASSSGLGGGQDTQYF